The 5 T cell receptor beta chains listed next were all sequenced from one sample in a study of blood T cell repertoires in COVID-19. Profiled with immunoSEQ multiplex PCR; TCRdb holds only in-frame clones, not every one. The table includes roughly 260,000 clones, about 87% detected once. Sequenced material: peripheral blood. The receptors come from a woman in her forties with acute or convalescent COVID-19.

The chain has TRBV5-8 and TRBJ1-3; no clear D gene. V lost 1 base and J lost 3, with 11 bases in between. This CDR3 spans 15 amino acids. Germline-derived CDR1 and CDR2 are SGHTS and YDEGEE. CDR3 amino acids: CASSLKRAGGNTIYF. CDR3 in DNA: TGTGCCAGCAGCTTGAAGCGTGCGGGTGGAAACACCATATATTTT. The variable domain in full, completed from reference TRBV5-8 and TRBJ1-3, reads EAGVTQSPTHLIKTRGQQATLRCSPISGHTSVYWYQQALGLGLQFLLWYDEGEERNRGNFPPRFSGRQFPNYSSELNVNALELEDSALYLCASSLKRAGGNTIYFGEGSWLTVV.

About this clone: Other DNA sequences from this sample encode an identical CDR3 as well. The chain has TRBV12-3 or TRBV12-4 and TRBJ1-5; D gene ambiguous. The CDR3 runs to 13 residues. With 2 bases removed from V and 4 bases from J, the gap between germline ends came to 6 bases. DNA for the CDR3: TGTGCCAGCAGTTTACGGGGAAATCAGCCCCAGCATTTT. This encodes CASSLRGNQPQHF.

The chain combines TRBV6-5 with TRBJ2-3; D may be TRBD1 (5 bases). V gave up 5 bases and J gave up 0 bases, with 12 bases separating them. CDR3 size: 15 residues. Germline V CDR1 and CDR2: MNHEY, SVGAGI. CDR3 nucleotides: TGTGCCAGCAGTCGACAGAAGACTAGCACAGATACGCAGTATTTT. It translates to CASSRQKTSTDTQYF.

Here the CDR3 reads CASSISGGIGELFF. In DNA form, the CDR3 reads TGTGCCAGTAGTATCAGTGGGGGGATCGGGGAGCTGTTTTTT. This chain links TRBV19 with TRBJ2-2; TRBD2 is a possible D gene (6 bases). CDR1 is LNHDA, CDR2 SQIVND, per germline (reference sequence). This CDR3 has 14 amino acids. Trimming stripped 3 bases from V and 7 bases from J, with 12 bases between.

V usage is TRBV7-9 and J usage is TRBJ1-2; 8 positions match TRBD1. From germline, CDR1 is SEHNR and CDR2 FQNEAQ (reference sequence). V shed 2 bases and J 6 bases; nucleotides not matched to a gene: 14. The CDR3 consists of 17 residues. CDR3 coding DNA: TGTGCCAGCAGCTTACGGCGGGGGCCCGACAGGGGTAATGGCTACACCTTC. Translating it yields CASSLRRGPDRGNGYTF. The whole variable domain, filled in from reference TRBV7-9 and TRBJ1-2, reads DTGVSQNPRHKITKRGQNVTFRCDPISEHNRLYWYRQTLGQGPEFLTYFQNEAQLEKSRLLSDRFSAERPKGSFSTLEIQRTEQGDSAMYLCASSLRRGPDRGNGYTFGSGTRLTVV.